This T cell receptor (beta chain) is drawn from a study of T-cell reconstitution after alpha-beta-depleted transplantation in children. Study outcomes and limitations: The main origin of T-cell counts and diversity one year after transplant was newly produced T cells. At around two months after transplant, the alpha-beta T cells were reportedly derived from several hundred expanded clones that came from non-depleted graft cells. At day 60, the high TCRbeta diversity found in some patients originated from recipient T cells and thymic progenitors that had survived.

This CDR3 comprises 16 residues. From germline, CDR1 is SGDLS and CDR2 YYNGEE. Trimming removed 0 bases from V and 0 bases from J, with 11 bases in between. Unique molecular identifiers tagged the TCRbeta library. TCRdb processed the PCR reads anew with MiXCR; each CDR3 protein has one entry. The sample records 250,000 to 300,000 distinct CDR3 sequences, 6% to 10% being singletons. This clonotype was observed at least ten times. Its antigen is still unknown. The input for sequencing was peripheral blood, taken 360 days after TCRalphabeta/CD19-depleted stem cell transplant. The chain combines TRBV9 with TRBJ2-3, with no clear D. This TCR came from a female patient between 2 and 15 years old who had a stem cell transplant for Fanconi anemia, so the T cells may come from the graft donor. The CDR3 protein is CASSVAQGFSTDTQYF. In DNA form, the CDR3 reads TGTGCCAGCAGCGTAGCTCAAGGGTTTAGCACAGATACGCAGTATTTT.